The clone carrying this TCR beta chain was detected a few times. No antigen is known for it. Its ends do not fully match the called genes, so a read error is possible. The data derive from a study of T-cell memory formation after mild COVID-19. Looking at the study overall: Largely, the TCR clusters proved donor specific. Study conclusions and caveats: Proof of SARS-CoV-2 specificity was absent for the second-wave clones that crested on day 37. Contracting CD4+ clones sat mainly in CM and EM; CD8+ in EMRA.

CDR1 is SSHAT, CDR2 FNYEAQ, per germline (reference sequence). There are 15 residues in the CDR3. Amplification by 5'RACE using constant-segment primers produced TCR alpha and TCR beta cDNA libraries that carried sample barcodes and UMIs. TCRdb independently ran MiXCR on the 5' RACE reads; one entry per CDR3 protein. The top ten clones hold just over 8% of a sample with about 560,000 distinct CDR3 sequences, around a sixth of them seen once. The rearrangement joins TRBV7-7 to TRBJ2-3; TRBD2 agrees at 7 bases. Sequenced: PBMCs or a T cell subset sorted from them (not recorded which). This receptor was taken from an adult woman who had mild COVID-19 (a few samples of this study predate the infection). Cell type and time point are not known. The DNA of the CDR3 is TGTGCCAGCAGCCCCCAGGCTAGCGGCACGGATACGCAGTATTTT. It specifies CASSPQASGTDTQYF.